Each of the 5 T cell receptor beta chains below was sequenced from the same sample in a study of T cells in Graves' hyperthyroidism and ophthalmopathy. RNA transcripts served as the template for amplifying TCR beta CDR3 regions. During a first-round RT-PCR of the TCR CDR3, the HTBI primer set was used. A single record per CDR3 protein comes from TCRdb applying MiXCR to the multiplex PCR reads. The sample has about 700,000 distinct CDR3 sequences; 45% are singletons. Sequencing was performed on peripheral blood or thyroid tissue (not recorded which). Receptors originate from an adult man with Graves' disease, either hyperthyroidism or ophthalmopathy (not recorded which).

V is TRBV6-5 and J is TRBJ1-4; 10 nucleotides align to TRBD1. The CDR3 length is 15 residues. J was trimmed by 8 bases and V by 5 bases; bases with no gene match: 8. Germline V gene lookup returns CDR1 MNHEY and CDR2 SVGAGI. CDR3 sequence: CASSPRGTGVEKLFF. CDR3 nucleotides: TGTGCCAGCAGTCCTCGAGGGACAGGGGTCGAAAAACTGTTTTTT.

The chain has TRBV29-1 and TRBJ1-6; D remains unclear. From germline, CDR1 is SQVTM and CDR2 ANQGSEA. This CDR3 has 12 amino acids. Trimming stripped 4 bases from V and 5 bases from J, with 6 bases between. In DNA form, the CDR3 reads TGCAGCGTTGGCGGAGATAATTCACCCCTCCACTTT. Translation gives CSVGGDNSPLHF.

This clonotype has more than one count but fewer than ten. The genes are TRBV5-1 and TRBJ1-3; D unclear. The CDR3 runs 13 residues. Germline loops: CDR1 SGHRS, CDR2 YFSETQ. V lost 0 bases to trimming and J lost 14 bases, with 15 bases between them. The CDR3 nucleotides are TGCGCCAGCAGCTTGGCCTCCGGGAAAGGGCTATATTTT. It yields the protein CASSLASGKGLYF.

J is TRBJ1-3 and V is TRBV25-1; D gene ambiguous. The CDR3 length is 14 residues. Germline CDR1 is MGHDK and CDR2 is SYGVNS. V was cut by 8 bases and J by 1 base, with 12 bases left in between. The CDR3 coding sequence is TGTGCCAGCCTAGACTCTTGGTCTGGAAACACCATATATTTT. Translation gives CASLDSWSGNTIYF. Together with reference TRBV25-1 and TRBJ1-3, the CDR3 gives the full variable domain: EADIYQTPRYLVIGTGKKITLECSQTMGHDKMYWYQQDPGMELHLIHYSYGVNSTEKGDLSSESTVSRIRTEHFPLTLESARPSHTSQYLCASLDSWSGNTIYFGEGSWLTVV.

This clonotype was counted ten times or more. The chain couples TRBV10-3 to TRBJ1-1; TRBD1 agrees at 10 bases. CDR1 and CDR2 (germline): ENHRY, SYGVKD. The CDR3 totals 11 residues. The J segment lost 5 bases and the V segment lost 9 bases, leaving 0 bases of the junction unmatched. CDR3 region: CAMGQGTEAFF. In DNA, the CDR3 is TGTGCCATGGGACAGGGGACTGAAGCTTTCTTT.